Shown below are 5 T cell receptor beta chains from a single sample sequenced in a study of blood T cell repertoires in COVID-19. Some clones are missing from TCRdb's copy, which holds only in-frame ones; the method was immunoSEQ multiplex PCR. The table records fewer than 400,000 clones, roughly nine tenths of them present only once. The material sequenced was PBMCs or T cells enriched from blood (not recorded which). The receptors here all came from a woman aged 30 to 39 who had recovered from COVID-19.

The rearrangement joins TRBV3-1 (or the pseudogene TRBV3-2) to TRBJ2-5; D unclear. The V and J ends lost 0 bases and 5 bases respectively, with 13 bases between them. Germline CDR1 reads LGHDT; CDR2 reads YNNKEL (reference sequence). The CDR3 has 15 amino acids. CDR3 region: CASSQEVAPRETQYF. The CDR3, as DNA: TGTGCCAGCAGCCAAGAAGTAGCCCCGAGGGAGACCCAGTACTTC.

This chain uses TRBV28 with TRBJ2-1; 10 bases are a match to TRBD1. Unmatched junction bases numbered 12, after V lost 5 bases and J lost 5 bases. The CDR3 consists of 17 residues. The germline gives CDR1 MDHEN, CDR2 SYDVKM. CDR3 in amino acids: CASSPSPGTGDHNEQFF. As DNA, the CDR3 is TGTGCCAGCAGTCCGTCACCTGGGACAGGGGACCACAATGAGCAGTTCTTC.

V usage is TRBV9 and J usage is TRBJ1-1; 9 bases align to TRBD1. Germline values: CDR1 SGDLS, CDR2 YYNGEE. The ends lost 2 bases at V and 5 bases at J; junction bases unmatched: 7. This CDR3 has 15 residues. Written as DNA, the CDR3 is TGTGCCAGCAGCGTTGGGACAGGGATGAGGACTGAAGCTTTCTTT. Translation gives CASSVGTGMRTEAFF.

For the CDR3, the DNA is TGCGCCAGCAGCTTGAATTTTTGGGACAGGGACCTTAGGGGCGGCTACACCTTC. Translating it yields CASSLNFWDRDLRGGYTF. This chain joins TRBV5-1 and TRBJ1-2; 9 bases agree with TRBD1. The CDR3 totals 18 residues. Looked up from germline, CDR1 is SGHRS and CDR2 is YFSETQ. The J segment lost 8 bases and the V segment lost 1 base, leaving 18 bases of the junction unmatched.

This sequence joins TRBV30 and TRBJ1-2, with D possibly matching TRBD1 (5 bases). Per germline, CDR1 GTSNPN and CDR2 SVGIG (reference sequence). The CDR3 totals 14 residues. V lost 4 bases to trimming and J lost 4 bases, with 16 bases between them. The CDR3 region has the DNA TGTGCCTGGACCCCTCGGCGACAGACCTATGGCTACACCTTC. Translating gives CAWTPRRQTYGYTF.